This T cell receptor beta chain was captured by sequencing in a study of beta chain features in type 1 diabetes. Study in general: When patients were set against healthy donors, age, gender and cell yields were similar.

The whole isolated RNA underwent reverse transcription, so sequencing captured expressed TCRB transcripts. This table comes from immunoSEQ multiplex PCR, and its TCRdb copy is limited to in-frame clones, with some not included. The sample holds some 330,000 clones, around 13% seen once. Only one heparinised blood draw was taken per donor, and its volume averaged about 120 mL. General observations from the study: Patients' naive, central memory and regulatory TCRB repertoires appeared more alike than those of healthy donors. TCRB CDR3s from Type 1 diabetes patients were moderately but significantly shorter in all four CD4+ subsets. Insertions at VDJ junctions were less frequent in type 1 diabetes patients. These patients also deleted more nucleotides at the same junctions.

Trimming cost V 4 bases and J 12 bases; bases outside gene matches: 8. Germline-derived CDR1 and CDR2 are LGHNA and YNFKEQ. The CDR3 loop spans 13 amino acids. This clone was seen only a few times. Its antigen is not known. The chain employs TRBV4-2 and TRBJ1-1; 10 bases align to TRBD1. The clonotype originates from a woman aged 18-29 years with type 1 diabetes. The sample comprised naive CD4+ T cells from blood. The CDR3 region is CASSRKGTGETFF. The DNA for the CDR3 is TGTGCCAGCAGCCGTAAAGGGACAGGGGAAACTTTCTTT.